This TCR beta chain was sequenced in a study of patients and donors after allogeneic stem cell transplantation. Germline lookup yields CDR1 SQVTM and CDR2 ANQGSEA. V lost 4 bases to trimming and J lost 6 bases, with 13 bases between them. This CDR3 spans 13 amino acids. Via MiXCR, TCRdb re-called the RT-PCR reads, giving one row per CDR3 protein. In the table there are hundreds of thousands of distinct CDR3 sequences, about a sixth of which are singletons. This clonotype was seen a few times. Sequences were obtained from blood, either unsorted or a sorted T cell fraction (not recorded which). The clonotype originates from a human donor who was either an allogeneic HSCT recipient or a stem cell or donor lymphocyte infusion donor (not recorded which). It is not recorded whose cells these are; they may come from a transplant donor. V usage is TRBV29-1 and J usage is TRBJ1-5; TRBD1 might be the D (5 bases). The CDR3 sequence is CSVAPGTSQPQHF. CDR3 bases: TGCAGCGTTGCCCCGGGGACGAGTCAGCCCCAGCATTTT.